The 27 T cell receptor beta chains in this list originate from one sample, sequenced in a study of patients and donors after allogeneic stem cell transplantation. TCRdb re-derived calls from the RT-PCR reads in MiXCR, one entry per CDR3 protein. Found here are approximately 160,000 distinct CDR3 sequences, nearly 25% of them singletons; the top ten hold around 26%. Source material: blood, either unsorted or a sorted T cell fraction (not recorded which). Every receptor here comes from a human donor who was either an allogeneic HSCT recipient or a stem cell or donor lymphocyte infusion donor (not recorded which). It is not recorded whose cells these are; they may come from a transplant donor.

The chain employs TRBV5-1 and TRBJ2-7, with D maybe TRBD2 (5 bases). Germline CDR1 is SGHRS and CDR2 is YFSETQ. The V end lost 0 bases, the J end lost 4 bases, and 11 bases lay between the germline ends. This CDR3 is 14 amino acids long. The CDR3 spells CASSLEARDYEQYF. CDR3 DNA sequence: TGCGCCAGCAGCTTGGAAGCTCGGGATTACGAGCAGTACTTC. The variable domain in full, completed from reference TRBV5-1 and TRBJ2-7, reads KAGVTQTPRYLIKTRGQQVTLSCSPISGHRSVSWYQQTPGQGLQFLFEYFSETQRNKGNFPGRFSGRQFSNSRSEMNVSTLELGDSALYLCASSLEARDYEQYFGPGTRLTVT.

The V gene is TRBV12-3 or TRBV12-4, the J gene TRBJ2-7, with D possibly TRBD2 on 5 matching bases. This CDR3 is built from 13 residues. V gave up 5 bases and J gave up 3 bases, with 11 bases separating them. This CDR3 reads CASSGGLHYEQYF. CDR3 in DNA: TGTGCCAGCAGTGGCGGACTCCACTACGAGCAGTACTTC.

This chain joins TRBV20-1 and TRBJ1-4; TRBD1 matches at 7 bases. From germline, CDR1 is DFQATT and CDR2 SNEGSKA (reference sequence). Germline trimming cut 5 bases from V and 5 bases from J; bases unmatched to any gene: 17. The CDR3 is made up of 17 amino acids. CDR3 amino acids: CSAHNPGQTVVNEKLFF. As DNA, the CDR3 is TGCAGTGCTCATAATCCGGGACAGACGGTAGTGAATGAAAAACTGTTTTTT.

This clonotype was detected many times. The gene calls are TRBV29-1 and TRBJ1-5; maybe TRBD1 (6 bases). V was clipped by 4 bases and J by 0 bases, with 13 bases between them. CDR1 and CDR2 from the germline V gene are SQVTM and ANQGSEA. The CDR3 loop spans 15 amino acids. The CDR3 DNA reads TGCAGCGTTGCCTGGACAGCTGATAGCAATCAGCCCCAGCATTTT. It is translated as CSVAWTADSNQPQHF.

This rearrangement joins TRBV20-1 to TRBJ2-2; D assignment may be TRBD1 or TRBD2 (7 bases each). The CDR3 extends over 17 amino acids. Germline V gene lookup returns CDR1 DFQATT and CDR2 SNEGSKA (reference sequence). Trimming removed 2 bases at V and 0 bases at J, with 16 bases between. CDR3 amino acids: CSARPRGLAANTGELFF. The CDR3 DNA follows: TGCAGTGCTAGACCTAGGGGGCTAGCGGCGAACACCGGGGAGCTGTTTTTT.

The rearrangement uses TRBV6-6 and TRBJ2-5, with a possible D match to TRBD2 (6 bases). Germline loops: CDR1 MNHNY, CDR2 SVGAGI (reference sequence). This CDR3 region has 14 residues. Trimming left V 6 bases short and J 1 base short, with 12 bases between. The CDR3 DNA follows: TGTGCCAGCAGCCATAGGGACTTCCAAGAGACCCAGTACTTC. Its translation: CASSHRDFQETQYF.

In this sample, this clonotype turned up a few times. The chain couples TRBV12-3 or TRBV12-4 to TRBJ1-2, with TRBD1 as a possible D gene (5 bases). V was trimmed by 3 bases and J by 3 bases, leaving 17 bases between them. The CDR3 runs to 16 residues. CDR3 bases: TGTGCCAGCAGTTTGGGCGTAGGAACAGGATACTATGGCTACACCTTC. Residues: CASSLGVGTGYYGYTF.

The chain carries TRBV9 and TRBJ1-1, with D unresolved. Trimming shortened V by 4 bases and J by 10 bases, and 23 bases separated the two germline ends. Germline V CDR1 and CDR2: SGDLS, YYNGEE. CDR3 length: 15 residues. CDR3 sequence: CASSTPTDGLGRAFF. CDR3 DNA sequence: TGTGCCAGCAGCACTCCAACGGACGGGCTGGGTAGAGCTTTCTTT.

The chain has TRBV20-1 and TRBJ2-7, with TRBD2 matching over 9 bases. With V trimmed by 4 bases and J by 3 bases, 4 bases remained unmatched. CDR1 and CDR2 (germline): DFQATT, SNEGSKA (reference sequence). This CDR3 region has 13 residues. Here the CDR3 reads CSATLAGDYEQYF. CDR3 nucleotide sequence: TGCAGTGCTACCTTAGCGGGGGACTACGAGCAGTACTTC.

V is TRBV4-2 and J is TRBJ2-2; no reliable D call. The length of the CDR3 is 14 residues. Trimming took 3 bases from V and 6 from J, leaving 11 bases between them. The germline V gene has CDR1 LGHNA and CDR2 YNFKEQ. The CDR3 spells CASSQGFESGELFF. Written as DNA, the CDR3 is TGTGCCAGCAGCCAGGGATTCGAATCCGGGGAGCTGTTTTTT.

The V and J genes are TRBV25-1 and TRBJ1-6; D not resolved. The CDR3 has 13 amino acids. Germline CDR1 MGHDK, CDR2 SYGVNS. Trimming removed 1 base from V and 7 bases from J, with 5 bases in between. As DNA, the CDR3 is TGTGCCAGCAGTGAATCCGGGAATTCACCCCTCCACTTT. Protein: CASSESGNSPLHF.

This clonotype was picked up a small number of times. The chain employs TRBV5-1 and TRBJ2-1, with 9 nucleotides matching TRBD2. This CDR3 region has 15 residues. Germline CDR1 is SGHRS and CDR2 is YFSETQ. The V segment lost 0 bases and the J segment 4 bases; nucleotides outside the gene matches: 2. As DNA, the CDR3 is TGCGCCAGCAGCTTGGCTAGCGGGGCATACAATGAGCAGTTCTTC. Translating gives CASSLASGAYNEQFF. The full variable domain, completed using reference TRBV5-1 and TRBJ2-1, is KAGVTQTPRYLIKTRGQQVTLSCSPISGHRSVSWYQQTPGQGLQFLFEYFSETQRNKGNFPGRFSGRQFSNSRSEMNVSTLELGDSALYLCASSLASGAYNEQFFGPGTRLTVL.

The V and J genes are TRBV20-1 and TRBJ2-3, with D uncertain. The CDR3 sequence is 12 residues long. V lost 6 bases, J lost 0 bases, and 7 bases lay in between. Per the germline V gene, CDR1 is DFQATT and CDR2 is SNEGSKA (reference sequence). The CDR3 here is CSALWSTDTQYF. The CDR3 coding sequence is TGCAGTGCGCTTTGGAGCACAGATACGCAGTATTTT.

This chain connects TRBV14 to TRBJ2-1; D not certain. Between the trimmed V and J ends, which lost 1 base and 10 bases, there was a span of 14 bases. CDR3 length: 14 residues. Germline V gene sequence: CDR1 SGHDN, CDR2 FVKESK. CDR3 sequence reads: CASSQVKTIGEQFF. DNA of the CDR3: TGTGCCAGCAGCCAAGTCAAAACCATTGGGGAGCAGTTCTTC. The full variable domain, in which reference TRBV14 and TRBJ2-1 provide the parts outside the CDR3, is EAGVTQFPSHSVIEKGQTVTLRCDPISGHDNLYWYRRVMGKEIKFLLHFVKESKQDESGMPNNRFLAERTGGTYSTLKVQPAELEDSGVYFCASSQVKTIGEQFFGPGTRLTVL.

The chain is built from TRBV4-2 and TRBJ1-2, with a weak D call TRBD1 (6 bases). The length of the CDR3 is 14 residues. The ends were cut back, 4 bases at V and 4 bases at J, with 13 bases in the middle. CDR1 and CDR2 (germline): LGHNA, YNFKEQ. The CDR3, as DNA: TGTGCCAGCAGCCCGACTGACAGGTCCTATGGCTACACCTTC. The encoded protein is CASSPTDRSYGYTF.

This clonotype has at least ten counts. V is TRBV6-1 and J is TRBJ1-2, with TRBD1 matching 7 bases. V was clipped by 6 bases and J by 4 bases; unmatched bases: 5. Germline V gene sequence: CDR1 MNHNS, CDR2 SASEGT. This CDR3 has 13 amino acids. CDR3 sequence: CASRRGRVYGYTF. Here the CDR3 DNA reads TGTGCCAGCAGGAGGGGGCGAGTCTATGGCTACACCTTC.

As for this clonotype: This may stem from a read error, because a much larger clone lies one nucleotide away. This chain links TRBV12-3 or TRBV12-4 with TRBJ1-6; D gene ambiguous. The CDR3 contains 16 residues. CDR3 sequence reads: CASSLTTSSFNSPLHF. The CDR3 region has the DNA TGTGCCAGCAGTTTGACAACAAGCTCCTTTAATTCACCCCTCCACTTT.

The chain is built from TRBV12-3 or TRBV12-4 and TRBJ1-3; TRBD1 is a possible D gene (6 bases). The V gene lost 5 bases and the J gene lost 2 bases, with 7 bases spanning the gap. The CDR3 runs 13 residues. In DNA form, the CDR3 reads TGTGCCAGCAGTAGGACAGCTGGAAACACCATATATTTT. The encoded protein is CASSRTAGNTIYF.

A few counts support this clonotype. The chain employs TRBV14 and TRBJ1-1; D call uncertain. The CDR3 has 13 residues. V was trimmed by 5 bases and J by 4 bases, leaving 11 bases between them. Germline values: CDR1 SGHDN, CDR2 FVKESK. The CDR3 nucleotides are TGTGCCAGCAGCGCAACGGTGGCCACTGAAGCTTTCTTT. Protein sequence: CASSATVATEAFF.

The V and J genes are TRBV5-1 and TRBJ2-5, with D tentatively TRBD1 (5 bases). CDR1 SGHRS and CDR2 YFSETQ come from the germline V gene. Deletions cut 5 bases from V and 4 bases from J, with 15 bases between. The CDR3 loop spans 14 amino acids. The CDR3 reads CASSMQGIGETQYF. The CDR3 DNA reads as TGCGCCAGCAGTATGCAGGGTATCGGAGAGACCCAGTACTTC.

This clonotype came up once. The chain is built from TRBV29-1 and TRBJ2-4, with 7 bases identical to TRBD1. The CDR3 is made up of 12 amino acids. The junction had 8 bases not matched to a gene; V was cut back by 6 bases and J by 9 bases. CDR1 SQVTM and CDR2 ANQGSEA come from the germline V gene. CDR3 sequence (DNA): TGCAGCGTCATAGGGACAGCTGGCATTCAGTACTTC. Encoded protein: CSVIGTAGIQYF.

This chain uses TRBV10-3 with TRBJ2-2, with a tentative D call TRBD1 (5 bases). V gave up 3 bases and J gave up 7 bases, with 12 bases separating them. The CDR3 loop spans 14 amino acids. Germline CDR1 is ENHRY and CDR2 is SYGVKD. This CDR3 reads CAISDQGVGGELFF. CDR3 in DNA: TGTGCCATCAGTGACCAGGGCGTCGGCGGGGAGCTGTTTTTT.

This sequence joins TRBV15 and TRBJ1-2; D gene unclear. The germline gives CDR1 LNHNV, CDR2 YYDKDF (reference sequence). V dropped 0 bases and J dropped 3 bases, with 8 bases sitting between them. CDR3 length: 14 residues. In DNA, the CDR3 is TGTGCCACCAGCAGAGATGGTCGGCACTATGGCTACACCTTC. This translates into CATSRDGRHYGYTF.

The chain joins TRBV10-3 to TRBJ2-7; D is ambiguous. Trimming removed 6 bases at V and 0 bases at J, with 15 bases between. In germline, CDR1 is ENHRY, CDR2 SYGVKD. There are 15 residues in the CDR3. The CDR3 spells CAISDPRVSSYEQYF. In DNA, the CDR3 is TGTGCCATCAGCGACCCACGGGTGAGCTCCTACGAGCAGTACTTC.

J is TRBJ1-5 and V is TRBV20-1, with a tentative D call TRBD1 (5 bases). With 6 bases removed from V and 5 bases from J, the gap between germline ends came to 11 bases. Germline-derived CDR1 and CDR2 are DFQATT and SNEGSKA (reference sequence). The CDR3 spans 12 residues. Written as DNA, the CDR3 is TGCAGTGCCAGGGACGGGGATCAGCCCCAGCATTTT. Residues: CSARDGDQPQHF.

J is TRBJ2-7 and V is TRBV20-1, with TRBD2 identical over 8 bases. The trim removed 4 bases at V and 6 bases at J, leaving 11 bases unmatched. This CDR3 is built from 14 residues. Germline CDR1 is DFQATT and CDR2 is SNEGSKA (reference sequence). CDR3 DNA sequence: TGCAGTGCTAAACCGGGACTAGTCTCTCGCGAGCAGTACTTC. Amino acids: CSAKPGLVSREQYF.

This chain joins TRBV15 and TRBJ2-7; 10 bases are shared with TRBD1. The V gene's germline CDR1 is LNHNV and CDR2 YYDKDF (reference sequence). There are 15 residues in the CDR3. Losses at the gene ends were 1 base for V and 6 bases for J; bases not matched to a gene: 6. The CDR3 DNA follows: TGTGCCACCAGCAGAGCTAGGGACAGGGGATCCGAGCAGTACTTC. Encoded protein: CATSRARDRGSEQYF.